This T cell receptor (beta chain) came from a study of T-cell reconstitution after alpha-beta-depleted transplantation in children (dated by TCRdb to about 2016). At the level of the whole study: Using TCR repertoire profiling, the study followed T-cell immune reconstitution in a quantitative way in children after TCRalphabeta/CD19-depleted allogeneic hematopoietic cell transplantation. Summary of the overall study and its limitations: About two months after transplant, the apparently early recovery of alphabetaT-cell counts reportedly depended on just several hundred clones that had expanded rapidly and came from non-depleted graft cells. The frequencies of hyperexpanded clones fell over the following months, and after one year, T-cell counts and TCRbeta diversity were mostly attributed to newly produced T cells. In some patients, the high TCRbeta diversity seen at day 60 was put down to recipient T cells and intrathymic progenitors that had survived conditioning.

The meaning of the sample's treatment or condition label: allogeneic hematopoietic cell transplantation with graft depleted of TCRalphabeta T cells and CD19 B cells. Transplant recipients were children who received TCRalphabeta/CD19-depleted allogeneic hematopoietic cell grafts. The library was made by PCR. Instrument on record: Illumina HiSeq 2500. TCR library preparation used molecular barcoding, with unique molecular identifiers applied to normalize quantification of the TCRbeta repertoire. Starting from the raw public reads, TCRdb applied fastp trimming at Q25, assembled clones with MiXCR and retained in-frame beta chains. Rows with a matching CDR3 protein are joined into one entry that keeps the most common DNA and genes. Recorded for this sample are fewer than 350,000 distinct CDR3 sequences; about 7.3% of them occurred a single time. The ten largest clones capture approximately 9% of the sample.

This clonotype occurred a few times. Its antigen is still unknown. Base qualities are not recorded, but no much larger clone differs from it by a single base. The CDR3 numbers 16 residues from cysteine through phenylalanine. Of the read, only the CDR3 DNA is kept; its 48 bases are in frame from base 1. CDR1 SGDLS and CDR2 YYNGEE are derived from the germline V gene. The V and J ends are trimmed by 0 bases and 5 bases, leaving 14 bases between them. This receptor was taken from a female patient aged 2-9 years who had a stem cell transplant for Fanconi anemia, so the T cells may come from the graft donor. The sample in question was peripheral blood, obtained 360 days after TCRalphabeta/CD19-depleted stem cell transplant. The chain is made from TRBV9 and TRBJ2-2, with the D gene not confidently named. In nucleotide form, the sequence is TGTGCCAGCAGCGTAGGCCAGGCCGTTTATACCGGGGAGCTGTTTTTT. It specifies CASSVGQAVYTGELFF.